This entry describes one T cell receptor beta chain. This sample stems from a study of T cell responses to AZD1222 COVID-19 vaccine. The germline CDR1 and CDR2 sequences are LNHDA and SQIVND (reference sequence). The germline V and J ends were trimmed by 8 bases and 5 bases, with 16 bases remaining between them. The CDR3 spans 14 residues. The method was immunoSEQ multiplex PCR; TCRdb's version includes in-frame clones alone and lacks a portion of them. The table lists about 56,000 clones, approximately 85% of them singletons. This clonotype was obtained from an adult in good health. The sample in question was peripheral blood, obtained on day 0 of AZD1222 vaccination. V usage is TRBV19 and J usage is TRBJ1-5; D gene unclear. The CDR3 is CASAAGQSYQPQHF. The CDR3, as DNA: TGTGCCAGTGCCGCGGGCCAGAGTTATCAGCCCCAGCATTTT.